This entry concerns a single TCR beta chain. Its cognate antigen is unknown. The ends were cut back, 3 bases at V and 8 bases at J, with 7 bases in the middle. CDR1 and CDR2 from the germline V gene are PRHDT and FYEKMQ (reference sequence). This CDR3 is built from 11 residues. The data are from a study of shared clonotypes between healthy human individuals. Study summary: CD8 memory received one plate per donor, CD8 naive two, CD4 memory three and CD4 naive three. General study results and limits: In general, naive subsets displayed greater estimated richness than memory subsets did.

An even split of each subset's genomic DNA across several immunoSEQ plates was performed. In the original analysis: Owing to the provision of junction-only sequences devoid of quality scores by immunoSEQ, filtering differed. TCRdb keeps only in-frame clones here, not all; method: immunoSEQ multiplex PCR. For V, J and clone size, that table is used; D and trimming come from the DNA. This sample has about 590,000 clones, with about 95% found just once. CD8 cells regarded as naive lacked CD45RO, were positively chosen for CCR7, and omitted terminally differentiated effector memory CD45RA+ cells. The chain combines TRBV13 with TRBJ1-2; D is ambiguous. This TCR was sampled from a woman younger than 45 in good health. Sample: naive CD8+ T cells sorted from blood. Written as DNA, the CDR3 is TGTGCCAGCAGCTTCTCCAACGGCTACACCTTC. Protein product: CASSFSNGYTF.